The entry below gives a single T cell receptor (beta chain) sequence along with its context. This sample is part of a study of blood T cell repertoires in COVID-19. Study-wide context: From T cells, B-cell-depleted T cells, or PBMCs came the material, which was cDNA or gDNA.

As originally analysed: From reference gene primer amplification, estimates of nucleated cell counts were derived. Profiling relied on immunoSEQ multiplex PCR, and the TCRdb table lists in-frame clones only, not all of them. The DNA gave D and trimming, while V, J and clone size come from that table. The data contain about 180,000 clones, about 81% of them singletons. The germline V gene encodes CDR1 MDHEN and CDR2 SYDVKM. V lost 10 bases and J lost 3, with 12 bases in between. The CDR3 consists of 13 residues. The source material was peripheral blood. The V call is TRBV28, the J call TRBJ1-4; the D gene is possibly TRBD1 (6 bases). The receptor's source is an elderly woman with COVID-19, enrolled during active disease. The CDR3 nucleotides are TGTGCCACCCACAGGGCACCTAATGAAAAACTGTTTTTT. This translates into CATHRAPNEKLFF.